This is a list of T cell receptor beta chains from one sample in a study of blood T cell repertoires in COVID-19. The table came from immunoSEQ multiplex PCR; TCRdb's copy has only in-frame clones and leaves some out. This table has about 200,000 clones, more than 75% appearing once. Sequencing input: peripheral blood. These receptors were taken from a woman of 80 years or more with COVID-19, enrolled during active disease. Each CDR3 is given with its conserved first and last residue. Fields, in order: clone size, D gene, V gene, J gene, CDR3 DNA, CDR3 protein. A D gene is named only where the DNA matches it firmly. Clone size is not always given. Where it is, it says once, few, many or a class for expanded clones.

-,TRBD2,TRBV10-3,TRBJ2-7,TGTGCCATCAGTGAGGCGCAAAACCTAGCGGGGAGCGCCGAGCAGTACTTC,CAISEAQNLAGSAEQYF
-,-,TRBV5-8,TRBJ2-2,TGTGCCAGCAGCTTTCAGGTTCTTGTGGCCGGGGAGCTGTTTTTT,CASSFQVLVAGELFF
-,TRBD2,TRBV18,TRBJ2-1,TGTGCCAGCTCACCTGTGGGGAGGGACAATGAGCAGTTCTTC,CASSPVGRDNEQFF
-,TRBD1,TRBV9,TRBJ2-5,TGTGCCAGCAGCGTAGGGGACAGGGGAGTGAAGGGGACCCAGTACTTC,CASSVGDRGVKGTQYF
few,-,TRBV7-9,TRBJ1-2,TGTGCCAGCAGCTTGGAGTCATCAACTCATGGCTACACCTTC,CASSLESSTHGYTF
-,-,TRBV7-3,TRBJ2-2,TGTGCCAGCAGCTCCACAAACACCGGGGAGCTGTTTTTT,CASSSTNTGELFF
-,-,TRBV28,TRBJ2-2,TGTGCCAGCAGCTTGTGGGGGCGAGTCACCGGGGAGCTGTTTTTT,CASSLWGRVTGELFF
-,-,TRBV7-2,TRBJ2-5,TGTGCCAGCAGCTACTCGGAGGGAAGGGAGACCCAGTACTTC,CASSYSEGRETQYF
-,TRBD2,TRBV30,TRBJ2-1,TGTGCCTGGAGTCGGGTCGGGGGGTTAGGGCAGTTCTTC,CAWSRVGGLGQFF
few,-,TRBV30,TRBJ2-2,TGTGCCTGGAGTGTCCAGAGGGCAAACACCGGGGAGCTGTTTTTT,CAWSVQRANTGELFF
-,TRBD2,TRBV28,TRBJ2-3,TGTGCCAGCAGTTCAGGACTAGCGGGAGGTTATACGCAGTATTTT,CASSSGLAGGYTQYF
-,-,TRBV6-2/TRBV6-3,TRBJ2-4,TGTGCCAGCAACCCTGCGGCGGGATGGAACATTCAGTACTTC,CASNPAAGWNIQYF
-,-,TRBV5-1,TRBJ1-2,TGCGCCAGCAGCGATAATGTGGGGGGCTATGGCTACACCTTC,CASSDNVGGYGYTF
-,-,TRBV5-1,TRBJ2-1,TGCGCCAGCAGCACAGGGTGGAGTGAGCAGTTCTTC,CASSTGWSEQFF
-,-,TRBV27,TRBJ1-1,TGTGCCAGCAGTTTATCGCCGACGGGGGGCACTGAAGCTTTCTTT,CASSLSPTGGTEAFF
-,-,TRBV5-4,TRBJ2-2,TGTGCCAGCAGCTCATCCTGGGGAGCCGGGGAGCTGTTTTTT,CASSSSWGAGELFF
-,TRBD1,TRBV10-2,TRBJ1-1,TGCGCCAGCAAGCTCGACAGGGGGCTCACTGAAGCTTTCTTT,CASKLDRGLTEAFF
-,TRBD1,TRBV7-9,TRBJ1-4,TGTGCCAGCAGCCCCCGCCGACAGGGTACGGGAACTAATGAAAAACTGTTTTTT,CASSPRRQGTGTNEKLFF
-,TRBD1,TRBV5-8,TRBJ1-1,TGTGCCAGCAGCTTGTGGACAGGGGCCCCTGAAGCTTTCTTT,CASSLWTGAPEAFF
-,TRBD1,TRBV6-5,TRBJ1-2,TGTGCCAGCAGAAAAACGACAGGGCTTGGTTACACCTTC,CASRKTTGLGYTF
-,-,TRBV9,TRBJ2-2,TGTGCCAGCAGCGTCCTGGCGGGCAGCACCGGGGAGCTGTTTTTT,CASSVLAGSTGELFF
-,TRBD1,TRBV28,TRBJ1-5,TGTGCCAGCACTTTAGAAGCAGGGGGCTTCCGGCCCCAGCATTTT,CASTLEAGGFRPQHF
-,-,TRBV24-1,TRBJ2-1,TGTGCCACCAGTTCAACGCAGGGGTGGGAGCAGTTCTTC,CATSSTQGWEQFF
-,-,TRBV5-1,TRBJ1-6,TGCGCCAGCAGCCGCAGTGGGGAGAATTCACCCCTCCACTTT,CASSRSGENSPLHF
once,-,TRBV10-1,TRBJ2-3,TGCGCCAGCAGCCGGGGAGATACGCAGTATTTT,CASSRGDTQYF
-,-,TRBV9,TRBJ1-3,TGTGCCAGCAGCGTAGAGAGTGCTGGAAACACCATATATTTT,CASSVESAGNTIYF
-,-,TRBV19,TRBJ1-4,TGTGCCAGTAGTTTAATGTCAGTCCAGAATGAAAAACTGTTTTTT,CASSLMSVQNEKLFF
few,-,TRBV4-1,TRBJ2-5,TGCGCCAGCAGCCAAGAAGGAGTCAGCCAAGAGACCCAGTACTTC,CASSQEGVSQETQYF
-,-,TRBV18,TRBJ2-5,TGTGCCAGCTCACCCCGACAGATTCTTCAAGAGACCCAGTACTTC,CASSPRQILQETQYF
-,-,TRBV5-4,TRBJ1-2,TGTGCCAGCAGCTTTCGGGACTTTAACTATGGCTACACCTTC,CASSFRDFNYGYTF
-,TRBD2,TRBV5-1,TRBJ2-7,TGCGCCAGCAGCCGGAGCGGGAGCTCCTACGAGCAGTACTTC,CASSRSGSSYEQYF
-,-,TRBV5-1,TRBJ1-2,TGCGCCAGCAGCTTGGTCTGGGGGGATGGCTACACCTTC,CASSLVWGDGYTF
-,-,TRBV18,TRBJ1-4,TGTGCCAGCTCAGCCGGAAATCTCATAGCTCTTAATGAAAAACTGTTTTTT,CASSAGNLIALNEKLFF
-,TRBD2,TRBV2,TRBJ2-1,TGTGCCAGCAGCCGGACTAGCGGGAGGAATGAGCAGTTCTTC,CASSRTSGRNEQFF
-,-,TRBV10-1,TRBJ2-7,TGCGCCAGCGCGACTGGCCGGGGCGAGCAGTACTTC,CASATGRGEQYF
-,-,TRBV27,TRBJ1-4,TGTGCCAGCAGTTTAAGGCCCGGGCGGGTTGAAAAACTGTTTTTT,CASSLRPGRVEKLFF
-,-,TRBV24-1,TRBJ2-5,TGTGCCACCAGTGAGGGAGGACAGGCGCGGGAGACCCAGTACTTC,CATSEGGQARETQYF
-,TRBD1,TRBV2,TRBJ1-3,TGTGCCAGCAGTTATAACAGGGGCTCTGGAAACACCATATATTTT,CASSYNRGSGNTIYF
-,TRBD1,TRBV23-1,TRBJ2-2,TGCGCCAGCAGTCCGCTTTGGACAGGGGTCGGGGAGCTGTTTTTT,CASSPLWTGVGELFF
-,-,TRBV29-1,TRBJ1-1,TGCAGCGCCTCATCTCTGGCAGGGACTGAAGCTTTCTTT,CSASSLAGTEAFF
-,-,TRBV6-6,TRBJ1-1,TGTGCCAGCAGTTTAGCCCTCGACAGTGAAGCTTTCTTT,CASSLALDSEAFF
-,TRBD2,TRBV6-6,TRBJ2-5,TGTGCCAGCAGTTACATTAACGGGGGGAGGTTGGAGACCCAGTACTTC,CASSYINGGRLETQYF